This record concerns one T cell receptor beta chain sequence. Its antigen remains unknown. This CDR3 region has 15 residues. CDR1 is SGHAT, CDR2 FQNNGV, per germline. The V end lost 6 bases, the J end lost 3 bases, and 15 bases lay between the germline ends. These data belong to a study of cytomegalovirus exposure and HLA in healthy donors. Study-wide results and caveats: In a later analysis, at a false discovery rate of 0.05, over 15,000 TCR beta sequences matched HLA alleles. Prior analysis indicated that the majority of TCR beta V segments exhibited productivity approximately 87% or approximately 30% of the time. As was reported, the classifier diagnosed cytomegalovirus status with high specificity and sensitivity. In a later analysis, common viral pathogens appeared linked to several of the most significant clusters.

A multiplex PCR was run with 60 Vbeta primers and 13 Jbeta primers. This table comes from immunoSEQ multiplex PCR, and its TCRdb copy is limited to in-frame clones, with some not included. Recorded here are more than 100,000 clones; the top ten clones represent approximately 3.8%. The specimen was PBMCs. The genes are TRBV11-2 and TRBJ1-3, with D perhaps TRBD1 (5 bases). This TCR derives from a man in his late teens or twenties in good health and CMV-seronegative. The CDR3 region has the DNA TGTGCCAGCAGGCCAACAGGAGCTAGTGGAAACACCATATATTTT. Translation: CASRPTGASGNTIYF. Filled out from reference TRBV11-2 and TRBJ1-3, the complete variable domain reads EAGVAQSPRYKIIEKRQSVAFWCNPISGHATLYWYQQILGQGPKLLIQFQNNGVVDDSQLPKDRFSAERLKGVDSTLKIQPAKLEDSAVYLCASRPTGASGNTIYFGEGSWLTVV.